This T cell receptor (beta chain) is drawn from a study of blood T cells in healthy people across ages. Worth noting for this clonotype: Its specificity is unknown.

Regarding the study as a whole: Donor CMV status was unknown, possibly confounding expanded clonotype changes.

Germline V gene lookup returns CDR1 SGHRS and CDR2 YFSETQ. V lost 4 bases to trimming and J lost 5 bases, with 15 bases between them. CDR3 length: 14 amino acids. A sample-barcoded 5' primer and a J-beta primer mix were used in a second PCR of roughly 6 to 11 cycles. TCRdb fed the 5' RACE reads into MiXCR, producing one record per CDR3 protein. The table shows 800,000 to 950,000 distinct CDR3 sequences, with 25% to 30% occurring only once. This sample also belongs to another study, concerning T cells of mothers and their children. Turning to that study: Sample barcodes and 2-4 random nucleotides were added by the M1S primer of the second PCR. Related pairs of mothers and children showed slightly higher, non-significant overlap versus unrelated pairs. Detection yielded no persistent microchimeric T cell clones.

Source material: blood. The V call is TRBV5-1, the J call TRBJ1-1, with a possible D match to TRBD1 (6 bases). This sequence originates from a woman between 40 and 55 years old in good health. CDR3 loop: CASSNRGQGTEAFF. The CDR3 DNA is TGCGCCAGCAGCAACCGGGGTCAGGGGACTGAAGCTTTCTTT.